This TCR beta chain appears in the sequencing data of a study of a mutant IDH1 vaccine in newly diagnosed glioma. At the level of the study: Patients in the study were vaccinated eight times, receiving shots in weeks 1, 3, 5, 7, 11, 15, 19 and 23. The first vaccination came 4-6 weeks after radiotherapy alone, or with temozolomide cycles. The therapy given earlier, which was standard therapy, consisted of radiotherapy, temozolomide, or both, and most of the patients received both.

This CDR3 spans 13 amino acids. V was clipped by 0 bases and J by 3 bases, with 5 bases between them. Germline V CDR1 and CDR2: SGHAT, FQNNGV. As concerns this clone: Its antigen is undetermined.

Findings and caveats of the study: Most patients, 85% to 95%, showed vaccine-induced immune responses.

Time point described: week 11, during vaccination. Each dose delivered 300 ug of mutant IDH1 20-mer peptide subcutaneously with imiquimod. Measured with immunoSEQ multiplex PCR; TCRdb has only the in-frame clones, and not every one. The sample yields tens of thousands of clones, 78% seen once. This clonotype was sampled from a young man with glioma. The chain carries TRBV11-2 and TRBJ2-5; D gene uncertain. This material consisted of PBMCs, taken from a glioma patient whose treatment included an IDH1 peptide vaccine. The CDR3 region is CASSLERKETQYF. In DNA, the CDR3 is TGTGCCAGCAGCTTAGAGCGCAAAGAGACCCAGTACTTC.